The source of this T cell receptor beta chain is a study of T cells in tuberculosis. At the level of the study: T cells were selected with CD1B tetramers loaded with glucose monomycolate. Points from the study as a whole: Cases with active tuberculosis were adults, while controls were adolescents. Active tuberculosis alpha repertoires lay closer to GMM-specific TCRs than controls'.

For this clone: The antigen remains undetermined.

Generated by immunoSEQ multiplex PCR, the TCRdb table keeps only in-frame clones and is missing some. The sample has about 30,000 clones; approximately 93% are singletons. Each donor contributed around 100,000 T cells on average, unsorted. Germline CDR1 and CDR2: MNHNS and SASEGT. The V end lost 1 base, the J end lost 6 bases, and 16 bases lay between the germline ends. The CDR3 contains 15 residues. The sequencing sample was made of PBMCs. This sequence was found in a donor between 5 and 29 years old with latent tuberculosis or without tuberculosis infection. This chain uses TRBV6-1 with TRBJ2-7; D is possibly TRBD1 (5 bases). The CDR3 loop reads CASSEGRTFLPEQYF. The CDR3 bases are TGTGCCAGCAGTGAAGGTAGGACATTCCTCCCCGAGCAGTACTTC.